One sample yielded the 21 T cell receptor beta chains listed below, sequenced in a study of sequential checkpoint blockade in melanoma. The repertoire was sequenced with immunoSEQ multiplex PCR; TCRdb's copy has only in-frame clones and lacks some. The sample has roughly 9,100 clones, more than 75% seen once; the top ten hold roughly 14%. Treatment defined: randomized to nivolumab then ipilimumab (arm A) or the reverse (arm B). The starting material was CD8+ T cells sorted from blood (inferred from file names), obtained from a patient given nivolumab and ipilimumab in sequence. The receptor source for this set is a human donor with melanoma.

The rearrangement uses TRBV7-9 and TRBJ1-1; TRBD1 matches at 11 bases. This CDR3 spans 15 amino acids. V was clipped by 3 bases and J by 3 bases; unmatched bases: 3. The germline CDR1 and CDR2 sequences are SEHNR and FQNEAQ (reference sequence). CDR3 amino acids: CASSFGQGAYTEAFF. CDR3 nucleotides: TGTGCCAGCAGCTTCGGACAGGGGGCCTACACTGAAGCTTTCTTT.

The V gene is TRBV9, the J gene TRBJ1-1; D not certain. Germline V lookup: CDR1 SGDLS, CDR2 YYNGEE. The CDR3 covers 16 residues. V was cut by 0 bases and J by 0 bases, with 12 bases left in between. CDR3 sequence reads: CASSVEAEGMNTEAFF. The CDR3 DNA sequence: TGTGCCAGCAGCGTAGAGGCAGAGGGTATGAACACTGAAGCTTTCTTT.

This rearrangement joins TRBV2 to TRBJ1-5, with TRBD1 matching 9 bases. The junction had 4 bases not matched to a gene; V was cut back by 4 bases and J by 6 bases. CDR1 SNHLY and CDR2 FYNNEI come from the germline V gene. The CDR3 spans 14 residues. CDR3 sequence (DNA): TGTGCCAGCAGTGCACAGGGGGCTAGTCAGCCCCAGCATTTT. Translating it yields CASSAQGASQPQHF.

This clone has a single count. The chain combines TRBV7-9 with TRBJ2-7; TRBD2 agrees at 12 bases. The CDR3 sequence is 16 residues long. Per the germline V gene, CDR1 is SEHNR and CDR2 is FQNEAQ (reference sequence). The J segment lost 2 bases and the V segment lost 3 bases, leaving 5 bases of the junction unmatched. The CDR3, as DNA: TGTGCCAGCAGCTTTCTAGCGGGAGGGCCCGCCTACGAGCAGTACGTC. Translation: CASSFLAGGPAYEQYV.

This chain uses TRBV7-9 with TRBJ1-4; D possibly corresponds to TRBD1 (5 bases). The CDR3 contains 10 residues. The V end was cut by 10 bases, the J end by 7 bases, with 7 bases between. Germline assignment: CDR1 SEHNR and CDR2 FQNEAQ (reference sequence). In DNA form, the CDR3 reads TGTGCCACAGACAGTGAAAAACTGTTTTTT. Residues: CATDSEKLFF.

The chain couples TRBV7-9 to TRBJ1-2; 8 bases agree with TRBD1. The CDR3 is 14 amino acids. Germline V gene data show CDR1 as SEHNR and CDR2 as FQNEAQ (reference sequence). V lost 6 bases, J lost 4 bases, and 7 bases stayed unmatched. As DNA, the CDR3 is TGTGCCAGCAGTATACAGGGGGAGCTCTATGGCTACACCTTC. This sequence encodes CASSIQGELYGYTF.

CDR3 nucleotide sequence: TGTGCCAGCAGTTGGGGAATGGGACAAATAGCCTACGAGCAGTACTTC. It yields the protein CASSWGMGQIAYEQYF. The chain carries TRBV27 and TRBJ2-7; TRBD1 is a possible D gene (6 bases). The germline CDR1 and CDR2 sequences are MNHEY and SMNVEV (reference sequence). The CDR3 extends over 16 amino acids. Between the trimmed V and J ends, which lost 4 bases and 2 bases, there was a span of 18 bases.

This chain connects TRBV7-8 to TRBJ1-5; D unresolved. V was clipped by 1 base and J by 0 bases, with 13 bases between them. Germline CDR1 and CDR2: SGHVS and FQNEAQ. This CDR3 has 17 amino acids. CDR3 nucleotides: TGTGCCAGCAGCTTAGAAGGCAGGCCCTATAGCAATCAGCCCCAGCATTTT. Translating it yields CASSLEGRPYSNQPQHF.

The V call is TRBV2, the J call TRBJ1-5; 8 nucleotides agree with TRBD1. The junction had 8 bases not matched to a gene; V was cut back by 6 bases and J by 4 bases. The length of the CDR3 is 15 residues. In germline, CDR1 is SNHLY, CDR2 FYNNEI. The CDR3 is CASSGYRGGNQPQHF. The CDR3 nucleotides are TGTGCCAGCAGCGGTTACAGGGGGGGGAATCAGCCCCAGCATTTT.

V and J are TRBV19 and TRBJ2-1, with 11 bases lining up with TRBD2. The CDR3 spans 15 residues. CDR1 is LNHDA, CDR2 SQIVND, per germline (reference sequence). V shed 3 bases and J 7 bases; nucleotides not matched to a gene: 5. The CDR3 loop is CASSIGIAGGNEQFF. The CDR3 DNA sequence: TGTGCCAGTAGTATCGGAATAGCGGGGGGGAATGAGCAGTTCTTC.

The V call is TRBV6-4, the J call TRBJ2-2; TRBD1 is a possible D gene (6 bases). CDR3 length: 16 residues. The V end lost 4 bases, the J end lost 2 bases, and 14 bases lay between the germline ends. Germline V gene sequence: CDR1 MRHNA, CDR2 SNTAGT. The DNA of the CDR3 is TGTGCCAGCAGTGGAGCACCGGGACACAACACCGGGGAGCTGTTTTTT. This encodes CASSGAPGHNTGELFF.

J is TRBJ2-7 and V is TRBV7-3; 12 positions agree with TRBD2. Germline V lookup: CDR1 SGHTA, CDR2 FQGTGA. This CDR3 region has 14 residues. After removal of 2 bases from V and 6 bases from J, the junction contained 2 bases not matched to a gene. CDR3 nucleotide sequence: TGTGCCAGCAGCTTACTAGCGGGAGGGGGCGAGCAGTACTTC. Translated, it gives CASSLLAGGGEQYF.

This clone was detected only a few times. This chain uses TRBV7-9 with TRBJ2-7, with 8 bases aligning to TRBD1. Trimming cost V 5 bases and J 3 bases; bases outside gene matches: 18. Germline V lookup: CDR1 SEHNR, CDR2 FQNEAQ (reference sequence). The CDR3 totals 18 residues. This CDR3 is CASSPWTGRSEKSYEQYF. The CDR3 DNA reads TGTGCCAGCAGCCCTTGGACAGGGAGATCCGAAAAGAGCTACGAGCAGTACTTC.

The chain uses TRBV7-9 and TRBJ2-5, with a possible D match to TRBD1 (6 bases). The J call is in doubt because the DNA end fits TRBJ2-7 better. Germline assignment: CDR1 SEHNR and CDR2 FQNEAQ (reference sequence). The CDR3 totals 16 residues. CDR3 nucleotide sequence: TGTGCCAGCAGCCCCGCGGACAGTGTGAGCTCCTACGAGCAGTACTTC. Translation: CASSPADSVSSYEQYF.

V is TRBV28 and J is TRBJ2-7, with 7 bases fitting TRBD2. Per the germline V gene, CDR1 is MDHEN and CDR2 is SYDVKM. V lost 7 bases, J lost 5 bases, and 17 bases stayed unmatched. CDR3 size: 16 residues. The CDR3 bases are TGTGCCAGCACCGGACTGTCGTCAGCGGGAATCCACGAGCAGTACTTC. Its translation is CASTGLSSAGIHEQYF.

For the CDR3, the DNA is TGTGCCTTGCGCGGCAGGGAGGATGAAAAACTGTTTTTT. It yields the protein CALRGREDEKLFF. The rearrangement links TRBV30 to TRBJ1-4, with TRBD1 as a possible D gene (5 bases). V lost 7 bases to trimming and J lost 6 bases, with 15 bases between them. The V gene's germline CDR1 is GTSNPN and CDR2 SVGIG (reference sequence). The CDR3 consists of 13 residues.

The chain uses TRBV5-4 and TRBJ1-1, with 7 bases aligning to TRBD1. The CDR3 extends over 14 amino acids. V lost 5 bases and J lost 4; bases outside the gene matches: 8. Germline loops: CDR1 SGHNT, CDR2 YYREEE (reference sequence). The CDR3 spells CASSIGGLGTEAFF. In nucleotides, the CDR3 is TGTGCCAGCAGTATAGGGGGCCTGGGCACTGAAGCTTTCTTT.

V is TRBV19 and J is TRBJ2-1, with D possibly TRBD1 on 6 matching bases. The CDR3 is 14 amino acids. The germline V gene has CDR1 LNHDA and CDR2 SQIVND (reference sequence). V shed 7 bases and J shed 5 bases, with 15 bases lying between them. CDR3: CASTFPGADNEQFF. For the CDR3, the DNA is TGTGCCAGTACCTTCCCAGGGGCCGACAATGAGCAGTTCTTC.

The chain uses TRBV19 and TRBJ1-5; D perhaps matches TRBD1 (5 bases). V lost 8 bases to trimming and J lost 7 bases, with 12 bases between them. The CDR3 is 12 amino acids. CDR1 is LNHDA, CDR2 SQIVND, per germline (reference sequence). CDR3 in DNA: TGTGCCAGTCGTCAGGGATGGCAGCCCCAGCATTTT. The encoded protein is CASRQGWQPQHF.

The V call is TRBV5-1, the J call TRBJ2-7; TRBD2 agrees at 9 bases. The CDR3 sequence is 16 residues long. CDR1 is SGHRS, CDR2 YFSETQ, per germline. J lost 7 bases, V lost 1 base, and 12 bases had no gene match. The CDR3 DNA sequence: TGCGCCAGCAGCTTGACTAGCGGGCTTAAGCTAGGTGAGCAGTACTTC. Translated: CASSLTSGLKLGEQYF.

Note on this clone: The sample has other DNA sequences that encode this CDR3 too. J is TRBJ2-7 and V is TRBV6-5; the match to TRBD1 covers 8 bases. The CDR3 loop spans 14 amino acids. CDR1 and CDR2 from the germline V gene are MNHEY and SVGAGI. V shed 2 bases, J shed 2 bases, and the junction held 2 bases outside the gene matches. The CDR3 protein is CASSYGQGPYEQYV. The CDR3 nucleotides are TGTGCCAGCAGTTACGGACAGGGACCCTACGAGCAGTACGTC.